What follows are 6 T cell receptor beta chains derived from one specimen sequenced in a study of blood T cell repertoires in COVID-19. Repertoires were generated with immunoSEQ multiplex PCR, while TCRdb's copy carries only in-frame clones and drops some. The repertoire consists of approximately 310,000 clones, with around nine tenths occurring once and the leading ten covering around 4.8%. Sequenced material: PBMCs or T cells enriched from blood (not recorded which). Receptor source: a man aged 55 to 70 who had recovered from COVID-19.

The chain employs TRBV7-2 and TRBJ2-1; 9 positions match TRBD2. The ends lost 2 bases at V and 8 bases at J; junction bases unmatched: 16. In germline, CDR1 is SGHTA, CDR2 FQGNSA. The CDR3 sequence is 18 residues long. CDR3 DNA sequence: TGTGCCAGCAGCTTATGGAGGGCCTCTAGCGGGGAATGGGATGAGCAGTTCTTC. It yields the protein CASSLWRASSGEWDEQFF. Looking up the rest from reference TRBV7-2 and TRBJ2-1 gives the full variable domain: GAGVSQSPSNKVTEKGKDVELRCDPISGHTALYWYRQSLGQGLEFLIYFQGNSAPDKSGLPSDRFSAERTGGSVSTLTIQRTQQEDSAVYLCASSLWRASSGEWDEQFFGPGTRLTVL.

The chain couples TRBV2 to TRBJ2-3; 11 bases line up with TRBD2. Germline assignment: CDR1 SNHLY and CDR2 FYNNEI. With 6 bases clipped from V and 0 bases from J, the junction kept 2 bases outside the gene matches. The CDR3 covers 15 residues. CDR3 in amino acids: CASRRTSGSTDTQYF. CDR3 coding DNA: TGTGCCAGCAGGAGGACTAGCGGGAGCACAGATACGCAGTATTTT.

On this clone itself: This sample includes further DNA sequences coding for the same CDR3. V is TRBV6-5 and J is TRBJ2-7; 7 bases are shared with TRBD2. The ends lost 0 bases at V and 4 bases at J; junction bases unmatched: 6. The CDR3 length is 15 residues. CDR1 is MNHEY, CDR2 SVGAGI, per germline. CDR3 DNA: TGTGCCAGCAGTTACTCGAGCCGCGGGAGTTACGAGCAGTACTTC. Translating gives CASSYSSRGSYEQYF.

The J gene is TRBJ2-4, the V gene TRBV5-1, with 12 bases that match TRBD2. CDR3 length: 16 residues. The V gene's germline CDR1 is SGHRS and CDR2 YFSETQ. V was pared by 3 bases and J by 3 bases, with 4 bases of the junction left unmatched. This chain's CDR3 is CASSSRTSGVKNIQYF. For the CDR3, the DNA is TGCGCCAGCAGCTCCCGGACTAGCGGGGTCAAAAACATTCAGTACTTC.

The chain couples TRBV5-1 to TRBJ1-6; 8 nucleotides line up with TRBD1. This CDR3 comprises 15 residues. V shed 0 bases, J shed 8 bases, and the junction held 4 bases outside the gene matches. The V gene's germline CDR1 is SGHRS and CDR2 YFSETQ. CDR3 DNA: TGCGCCAGCAGCTTGGGAGCAGGGGGCGATTCACCCCTCCACTTT. The encoded protein is CASSLGAGGDSPLHF.

On this clone itself: The germline gene is not matched at one end of the junction; a read error may be the cause. This chain connects TRBV9 to TRBJ1-2; no firm D call. The CDR3 covers 12 residues. Per the germline V gene, CDR1 is SGDLS and CDR2 is YYNGEE. This CDR3 reads CASSERGGFVYF. CDR3 coding DNA: TGTGCCAGCAGCGAGAGAGGAGGATTCGTCTACTTC.